This T cell receptor (beta chain) appears in the sequencing data of a study of OX40 agonist ivuxolimab in advanced cancers. Study background: Patients achieving partial responses numbered three: one hepatocellular carcinoma case and two cutaneous melanoma cases.

As to this clone: Its specificity is unknown.

Study-wide points: The antigens recognized by the expanded peripheral T cells, that is their antigen specificity, were not determined. There were, on average, more expanded clones in CD8+ T cells than in CD4+.

Germline CDR1 reads SGHAT; CDR2 reads FQNNGV. With 5 bases removed from V and 1 base from J, the gap between germline ends came to 8 bases. This CDR3 is built from 13 residues. Produced via immunoSEQ multiplex PCR; TCRdb's table is partial and in-frame only. The data hold about 70,000 clones, with about 89% observed a single time. This rearrangement joins TRBV11-2 to TRBJ2-5; D may be TRBD2 (6 bases). This receptor was obtained from an adult with an advanced solid tumor such as melanoma, head and neck, liver or kidney cancer. This specimen was CD4+ or CD8+ T cells sorted from blood, taken in a trial of the OX40 agonist ivuxolimab. The CDR3 region has the DNA TGTGCCAGCAGCCCGGGACTCCAAGAGACCCAGTACTTC. Translation: CASSPGLQETQYF.